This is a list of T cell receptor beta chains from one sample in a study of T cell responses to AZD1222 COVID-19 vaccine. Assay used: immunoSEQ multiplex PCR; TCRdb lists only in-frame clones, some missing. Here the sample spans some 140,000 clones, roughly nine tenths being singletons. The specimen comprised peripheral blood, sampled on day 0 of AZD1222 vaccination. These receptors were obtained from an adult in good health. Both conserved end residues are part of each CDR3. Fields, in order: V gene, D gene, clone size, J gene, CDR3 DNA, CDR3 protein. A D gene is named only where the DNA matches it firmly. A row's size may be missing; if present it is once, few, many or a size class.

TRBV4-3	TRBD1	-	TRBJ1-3	TGCGCCAGCAGCCAGGGGACAGGGACCGGAAACACCATATATTTT	CASSQGTGTGNTIYF
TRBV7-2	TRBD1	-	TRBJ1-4	TGTGCCAGCAGCCCGCAGGGGGGAACTAATGAAAAACTGTTTTTT	CASSPQGGTNEKLFF
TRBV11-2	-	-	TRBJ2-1	TGTGCCAGCAGGTCACTCAGGGGTCCCTCTTACAATGAGCAGTTCTTC	CASRSLRGPSYNEQFF
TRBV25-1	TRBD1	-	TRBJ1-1	TGTGCCAGCAGTGCGCAGGGGGGAGGGAACACTGAAGCTTTCTTT	CASSAQGGGNTEAFF
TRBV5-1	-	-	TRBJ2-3	TGCGCCAGCAGCTTGACCAGGACGACAGATACGCAGTATTTT	CASSLTRTTDTQYF
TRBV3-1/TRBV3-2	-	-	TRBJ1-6	TGTGCCAGCAGCCAAGATGGGGGGCCGCCTCTTGATTCACCCCTCCACTTT	CASSQDGGPPLDSPLHF
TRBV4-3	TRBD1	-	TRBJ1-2	TGCGCCAGCAGCCAAGATTTCCGGGACAGATATTATGGCTACACCTTC	CASSQDFRDRYYGYTF
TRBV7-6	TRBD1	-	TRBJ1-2	TGTGCCAGCAGCCCCGCCCCCGGGACAGATTTATACTTCCATGGCTACACCTTC	CASSPAPGTDLYFHGYTF
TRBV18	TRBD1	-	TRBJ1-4	TGTGCCAGCTCACCAATGAGACAGGGGGCTTCTAATGAAAAACTGTTTTTT	CASSPMRQGASNEKLFF
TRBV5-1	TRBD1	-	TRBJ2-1	TGCGCCAGCAGCAACGAACAGGGGGCCTACAATGAGCAGTTCTTC	CASSNEQGAYNEQFF
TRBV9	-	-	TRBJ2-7	TGTGCCAGCAGCGTAGGGCAGGGCCCCAACTACGAGCAGTACTTC	CASSVGQGPNYEQYF
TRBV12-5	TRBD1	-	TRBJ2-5	TGTGCTAGTGGTTTGGTACCTGACGGACAGGGGGCCGGGGAGACCCAGTACTTC	CASGLVPDGQGAGETQYF
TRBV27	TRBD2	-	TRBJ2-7	TGTGCCAGCAGTTCCCGGACTAGCGGGGCCTACGAGCAGTACTTC	CASSSRTSGAYEQYF
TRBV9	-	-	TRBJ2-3	TGTGCCAGCAGCCCCAGGCCCCTAACAGATACGCAGTATTTT	CASSPRPLTDTQYF
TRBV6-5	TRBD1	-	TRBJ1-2	TGTGCCAGCAGCCGGGACAGGAGAACTAACTATGGCTACACCTTC	CASSRDRRTNYGYTF
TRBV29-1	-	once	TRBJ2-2	TGCAGCGTTGACAAGTCGAACACCGGGGAGCTGTTTTTT	CSVDKSNTGELFF
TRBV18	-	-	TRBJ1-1	TGTGCCAGCTCACCAGGGACCGTAGGAACTGAAGCTTTCTTT	CASSPGTVGTEAFF
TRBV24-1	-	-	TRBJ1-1	TGTGCCACCAGTGACGCTACCAGGGCTACTGAAGCTTTCTTT	CATSDATRATEAFF
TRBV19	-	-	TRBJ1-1	TGTGCCAGTCAGGGGAGGGGTTATGCTTTCTTT	CASQGRGYAFF
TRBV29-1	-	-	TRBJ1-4	TGCAGCGTGGGGGGAACTTCAACTAATGAAAAACTGTTTTTT	CSVGGTSTNEKLFF
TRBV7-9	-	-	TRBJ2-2	TGTGCCAGCAGCTCCACCGGGCACAACACCGGGGAGCTGTTTTTT	CASSSTGHNTGELFF
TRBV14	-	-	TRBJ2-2	TGTGCCAGCAGCCAAGATCTTGGGCAGGGCACCGGGGAGCTGTTTTTT	CASSQDLGQGTGELFF
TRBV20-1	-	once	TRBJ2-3	TGCAGTGCTAGTGGGGGAGGCTCCGGGGAGACAGATACGCAGTATTTT	CSASGGGSGETDTQYF
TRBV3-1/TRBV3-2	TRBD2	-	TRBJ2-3	TGTGCCAGCAGCCTCAGACTAGCGGGGTGGGCAGATACGCAGTATTTT	CASSLRLAGWADTQYF
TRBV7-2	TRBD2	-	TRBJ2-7	TGTGCCAGCAGCTTAGGGCGGGGGAGCTCCTACGAGCAGTACTTC	CASSLGRGSSYEQYF
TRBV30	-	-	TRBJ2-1	TGTGCCTGGAGTGATCGGGGGCTAAGCTCCTACAATGAGCAGTTCTTC	CAWSDRGLSSYNEQFF
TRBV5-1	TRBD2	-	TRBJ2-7	TGCGCCAGCAGCTTTACTAGCGGTTCCTACGAGCAGTACTTC	CASSFTSGSYEQYF
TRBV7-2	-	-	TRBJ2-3	TGTGCCAGCAGCTTACGGGAAAGTACGCAGTATTTT	CASSLRESTQYF
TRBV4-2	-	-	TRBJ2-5	TGTGCCAGCAGCCAAGATCCCGGAGAGACCCAGTACTTC	CASSQDPGETQYF
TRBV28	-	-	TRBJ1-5	TGTGCCAGCAAGGCCAGGACAGCGAATCAGCCCCAGCATTTT	CASKARTANQPQHF
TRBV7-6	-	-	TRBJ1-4	TGTGCCAGCAGCTTAAACGGGAAAGGGACTGAAAAACTGTTTTTT	CASSLNGKGTEKLFF
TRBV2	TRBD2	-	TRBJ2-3	TGTGCCACCGGGAGGAGCGGGGGTACAGATACGCAGTATTTT	CATGRSGGTDTQYF
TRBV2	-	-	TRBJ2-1	TGTGCCAGCTCTCCCGGGACATTCGGCAGGGAGCAGTTCTTC	CASSPGTFGREQFF
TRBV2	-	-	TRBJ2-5	TGTGCCAGCCTCAGACAGGTACAAGAGACCCAGTACTTC	CASLRQVQETQYF
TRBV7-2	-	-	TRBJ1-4	TGTGCCAGCAGTATCCCCCAGGGAAAACTGTTTTTT	CASSIPQGKLFF
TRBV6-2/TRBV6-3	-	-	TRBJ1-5	TGTGCCAGCAGTCAAAGACAGGCGGGAGGTTCTCCCCAGCATTTT	CASSQRQAGGSPQHF
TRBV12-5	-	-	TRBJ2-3	TGTGCTAGTGGTTTGGCGACAGCGAGCACAGATACGCAGTATTTT	CASGLATASTDTQYF
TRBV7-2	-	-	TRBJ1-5	TGTGCCAGCAGCTTAATGCCCAGGATGACCCCGGGGCATTTT	CASSLMPRMTPGHF
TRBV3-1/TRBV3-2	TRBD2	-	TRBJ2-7	TGTGCCAGCAGCCCGCGGACTAGCGGTTCCTACGAGCAGTACTTC	CASSPRTSGSYEQYF
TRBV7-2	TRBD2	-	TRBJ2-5	TGTGCCAGCAGCTCACTCGGAGGTAGCGGGGAACAAGAGACCCAGTACTTC	CASSSLGGSGEQETQYF
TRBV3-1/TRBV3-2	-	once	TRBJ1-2	TGTGCCAGCAGCCAACCCGGGGGGAGTTATGGCTACACCTTC	CASSQPGGSYGYTF
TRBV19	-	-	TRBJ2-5	TGTGCCAGTAGTATAAACTCACGGGAGACCCAGTACTTC	CASSINSRETQYF